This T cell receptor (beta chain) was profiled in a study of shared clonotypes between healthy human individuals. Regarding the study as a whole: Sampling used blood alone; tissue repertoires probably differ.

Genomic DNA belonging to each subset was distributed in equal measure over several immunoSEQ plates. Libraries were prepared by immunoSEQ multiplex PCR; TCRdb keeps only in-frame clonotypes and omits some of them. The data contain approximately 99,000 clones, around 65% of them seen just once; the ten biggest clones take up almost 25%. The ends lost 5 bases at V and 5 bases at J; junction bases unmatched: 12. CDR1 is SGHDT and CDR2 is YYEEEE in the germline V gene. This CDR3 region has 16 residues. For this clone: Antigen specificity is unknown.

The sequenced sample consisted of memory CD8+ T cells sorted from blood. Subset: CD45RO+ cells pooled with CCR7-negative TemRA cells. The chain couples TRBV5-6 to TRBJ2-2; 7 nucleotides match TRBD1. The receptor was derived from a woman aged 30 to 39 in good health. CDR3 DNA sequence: TGTGCCAGCAGACGGGCCACGGGCAGGGGGACCGGGGAGCTGTTTTTT. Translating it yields CASRRATGRGTGELFF.